This TCR beta chain is drawn from a study of cytomegalovirus exposure and HLA in healthy donors. About the research overall: Early on, a data release was issued that held 80 million or so unique TCRs from HLA-typed donors. Genotyping showed around 81% of almost 400 donors falling in the Caucasian-associated ancestry cluster.

Study-level points and caveats: Per a later analysis, about 17,000 TCR beta sequences showed association with HLA alleles at 0.05 false discovery rate.

PCR amplification relied on 60 Vbeta primers (plus 13 Jbeta primers). Repertoires were generated with immunoSEQ multiplex PCR, while TCRdb's copy carries only in-frame clones and drops some. The sample contains about 93,000 clones, roughly 72% of which appear only once. V was clipped by 4 bases and J by 3 bases, with 9 bases between them. CDR1 and CDR2 (germline): MNHNY, SVGAGI (reference sequence). CDR3 length equals 13 residues. In the case of this clone: Its specificity is unknown.

The chain has TRBV6-6 and TRBJ1-1; D is unclear. Input material: PBMCs. The sequence came from a man aged 25-45 years in good health and CMV-seronegative. DNA of the CDR3: TGTGCCAGCAGTTCGGCCGGGGACACTGAAGCTTTCTTT. Residues: CASSSAGDTEAFF.